The sequence of this TCR beta chain was determined in a study of blood T cell repertoires in COVID-19. CDR3 length: 14 residues. Germline V lookup: CDR1 MNHEY, CDR2 SMNVEV (reference sequence). J was trimmed by 7 bases and V by 3 bases; bases with no gene match: 2. Those enrolled in Seattle joined during active infection and were followed longitudinally afterward. Libraries were prepared by immunoSEQ multiplex PCR; TCRdb keeps only in-frame clonotypes and omits some of them. The sample lists under 100,000 clones, approximately 86% occurring once. The source is a woman older than 75 with COVID-19, enrolled during active disease. The sequenced material came from peripheral blood. The J gene is TRBJ1-6, the V gene TRBV27; the match to TRBD1 covers 8 bases. Here the CDR3 reads CASSLSGGNSPLHF. CDR3 in DNA: TGTGCCAGCAGTTTGTCAGGGGGCAATTCACCCCTCCACTTT.